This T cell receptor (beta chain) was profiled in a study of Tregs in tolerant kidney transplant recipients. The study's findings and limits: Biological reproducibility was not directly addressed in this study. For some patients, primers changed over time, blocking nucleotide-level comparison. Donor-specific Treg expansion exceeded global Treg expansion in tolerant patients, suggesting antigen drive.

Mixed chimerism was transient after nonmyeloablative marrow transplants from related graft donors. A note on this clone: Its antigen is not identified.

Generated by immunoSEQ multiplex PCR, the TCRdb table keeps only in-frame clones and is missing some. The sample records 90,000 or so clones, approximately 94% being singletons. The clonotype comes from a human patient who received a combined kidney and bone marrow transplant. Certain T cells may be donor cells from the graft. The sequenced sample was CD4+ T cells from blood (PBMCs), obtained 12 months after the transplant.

CDR3: CASSTSHADYEQYF. The CDR3 DNA sequence: TGTGCCAGCAGTACTAGCCACGCCGACTACGAGCAGTACTTC. The rearrangement joins TRBV6-5 to TRBJ2-7; TRBD2 might be the D (6 bases). V lost 5 bases and J 3 bases, leaving 14 bases between the germline ends. The CDR3 runs to 14 residues. Germline V lookup: CDR1 MNHEY, CDR2 SVGAGI.